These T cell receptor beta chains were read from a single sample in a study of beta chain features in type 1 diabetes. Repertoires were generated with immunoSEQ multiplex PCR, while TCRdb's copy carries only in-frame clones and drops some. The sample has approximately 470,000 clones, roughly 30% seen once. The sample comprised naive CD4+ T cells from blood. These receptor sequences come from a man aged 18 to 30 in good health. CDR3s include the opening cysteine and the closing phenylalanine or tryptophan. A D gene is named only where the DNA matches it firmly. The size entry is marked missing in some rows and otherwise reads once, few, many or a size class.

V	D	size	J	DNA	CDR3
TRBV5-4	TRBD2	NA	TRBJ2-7	TGTGCCAGCAGCTTGGTAGCTAGCGGGAGTGGCGAGCAGTACTTC	CASSLVASGSGEQYF
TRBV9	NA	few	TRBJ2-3	TGTGCCAGCAGCGTAGACCAGGGCCAAAATACGCAGTATTTT	CASSVDQGQNTQYF
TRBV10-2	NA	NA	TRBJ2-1	TGCGCCAGCAGTGAGTCGAGCAATGAGCAGTTCTTC	CASSESSNEQFF
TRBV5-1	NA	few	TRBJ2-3	TGCGCCAGCAGCTTGGCGAGGATGGGAACAGATACGCAGTATTTT	CASSLARMGTDTQYF
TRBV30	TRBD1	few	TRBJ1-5	TGTGCCTGGGGGACAGGGAGCAATCAGCCCCAGCATTTT	CAWGTGSNQPQHF
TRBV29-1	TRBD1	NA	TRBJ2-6	TGCAGCGTTGAAGGGACAGGGTTGGCTGGGGCCAACGTCCTGACTTTC	CSVEGTGLAGANVLTF
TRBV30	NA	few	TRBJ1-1	TGTGCCTGGAGTGGGGGAGTCGGGCCGGAAAACACTGAAGCTTTCTTT	CAWSGGVGPENTEAFF
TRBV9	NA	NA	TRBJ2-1	TGTGCCAGCAGCGTAGCGGCAGGTAATGAGCAGTTCTTC	CASSVAAGNEQFF
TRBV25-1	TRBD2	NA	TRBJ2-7	TGTGCCAGCAGTGACCCGACTAGCGGGGGTCCCTACGAGCAGTACTTC	CASSDPTSGGPYEQYF
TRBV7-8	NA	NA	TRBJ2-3	TGTGCCAGCAGCTTAGTAGCCAGGGGTGCCCCGCCAGATACGCAGTATTTT	CASSLVARGAPPDTQYF
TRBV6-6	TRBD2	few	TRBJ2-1	TGTGCCAGCAGTTCTAGCGGATCATACATAGAGCAGTTCTTC	CASSSSGSYIEQFF
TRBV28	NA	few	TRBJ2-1	TGTGCCAGCAGCCAGCACAATGAGCAGTTCTTC	CASSQHNEQFF